This TCR beta chain stems from a study of cytomegalovirus exposure and HLA in healthy donors (dated by TCRdb to about 2017). For context, the study as a whole: In an earlier analysis of fewer than 750 of the donors, approximately 260 Gb of sequence data and just under 120 million unique TCR beta sequences from roughly 190 million T cells were reported. Of the roughly 400 genotyped donors, 81% were placed in the genetic ancestry cluster associated with self-reported Caucasian donors. Donor age, sex, ethnicity and CMV serostatus were collected together with the repertoire data. An earlier analysis of around 540 of the donors applied high-throughput TCR beta sequencing to assess whether each TCR beta V gene segment acted as functional or pseudogenic. A few DR-DQ haplotypes were handled as single units for association and clustering because linkage in the cohort was strong. An early release that covered several hundred HLA-typed donors contained about 300 gigabases of sequencing data and about 93 million unique TCR sequences. A separate validation cohort of 100 to 150 different subjects was used in addition to the approximately 640-subject first cohort. The study profiled the T cell repertoires of some 610 subjects by immunosequencing and related them to cytomegalovirus serostatus. In a later analysis, previously published TCR beta repertoires from 670 or so donors were re-analyzed and high-resolution HLA genotyping was added so that TCR occurrence patterns could be studied. The aim of the study was to test whether cataloging public T cell receptors could identify signatures of past pathogen exposure. The study combined high-throughput TCR immunosequencing, statistical association of individual TCRs with disease status, and machine learning to predict cytomegalovirus infection status. The number of typed donors differed by locus: about 620-640 for A, B, C, DRB1 and DQB1; 522 for DQA1; around 610 for DPA1; and some 450 for DPB1. HLA typing included class I and class II loci at four-digit resolution. Rather than drawing on any new phenotypic data, the later analysis identified candidate immune exposures from TCR beta sequences and the way those sequences occurred across donors. In a later genetic analysis, genome-wide SNP genotypes for about 65% of the 666 donors were used, and that subset was treated as a discovery cohort. Across about 370 genotyped donors of the cohort, an average of roughly 230,000 unique TCR beta nucleotide sequences per donor were sequenced, and 15% to 20% of those sequences were non-productive. Every repertoire in the discovery cohort had been generated on one and the same sequencing platform. Study-wide conclusions, independent of this receptor: The 87-base-pair reads could not distinguish some IMGT-functional V segments, including TRBV6-2 and TRBV6-3, so those segments were excluded. A later analysis associated about 17,000 TCR beta sequences with specific HLA alleles at a false discovery rate of 0.05. Because some donors lacked HLA typing at each locus, the association tests relied only on the typed subset. A cluster of highly shared sequence variants was judged likely to be a technical artifact of the sequencing pipeline. A few of the identified cytomegalovirus-associated TCR beta chains were confirmed in vitro to be specific for cytomegalovirus antigens. In the study, approximately 160 TCR beta chains were listed as associated with cytomegalovirus. Cytomegalovirus status was reported to be diagnosed by the classifier with high specificity and sensitivity in both the original and validation cohorts. Most TCR sequences were observed very rarely across donors, whereas some public TCRs were present in many individuals. A further reported finding was that TCR beta sequences accurately predicted the HLA-A and HLA-B alleles for most subjects in the first cohort. Assigning TCR associations to individual alleles was difficult when HLA alleles, especially DR and DQ, strongly co-occurred. A later genetic analysis reported fewer N-insertions in productive TCRs among donors in an Asian-associated ancestry cluster than the roughly 700-donor mean. Broadly in line with IMGT annotations, most TCR beta V segments showed up in productive rearrangements about 87% or about 30% of the time in an earlier analysis of about 500 of the donors. The authors suggested that the approach could potentially be extended to other disease states and immunological phenotypes. Sequencing depth was assumed to be roughly uniform across donors in the presence/absence analyses, though that assumption may not hold. According to a later analysis, most CMV-associated TCR beta chains appeared to be HLA-restricted, and the HLA associations seemed to be driven largely by CMV exposure. The only immune exposure information available for the cohort was CMV serostatus. Roughly 17 rarely observed V segments, including chromosome 9 orphons, were excluded from the earlier analysis of approximately 500 of the donors because counts were too low. Only TCR beta chains were sequenced in this cohort, and the absence of alpha or paired-chain data limited detectable features. A later analysis found that TCR association rates varied across HLA loci, with DRB1 alleles showing the most associated TCRs and HLA-C alleles the fewest. In a later analysis, HLA-associated TCR beta chains showed more clonal expansion and lower generation probabilities than non-associated chains that were equally common. Several of the top co-occurrence clusters appeared to be linked to parvovirus B19, influenza, CMV and Epstein-Barr virus, according to a later analysis. An association between a missense DCLRE1C variant and V-gene and J-gene trimming of TCR beta chains was found in a later genetic analysis and replicated in an independent cohort. Correlated functional status among segregating V segments might reflect linkage disequilibrium, but an unknown experimental factor could not be ruled out.

This clone occurred a few times. Its antigen is not yet known. Nothing much larger sits one base from this clone, and base qualities are not available. CDR1 is given as MGHDK and CDR2 as SYGVNS, both from the germline V gene. The V end loses 8 bases and the J end loses 3 bases, and a stretch of 11 bases separates them. The CDR3 covers 12 residues, taking in both the cysteine and the phenylalanine. Solely the CDR3 DNA is kept, with 36 bases framed from the first base. The cohort comprised 550 to 700 healthy bone marrow donors. Cohort members were all nominally healthy when sampled, although unrecorded immune exposures were likely present. The donor was CMV seropositive and belonged to the group of around 300 seropositive cohort members. A peripheral blood sample was provided by each donor, and peripheral blood mononuclear cells were used for TCR beta sequencing. Genomic DNA extraction from the blood cell samples was performed with the Qiagen DNeasy Blood Extraction Kit.

Library generation was performed with the immunoSEQ multiplex PCR assay. A mixture of 60 forward primers for TCR Vbeta segments and 13 reverse primers for TCR Jbeta segments was used in the multiplex PCR. Amplification of the CDR3 region of rearranged TCR beta genes was performed with a multiplex PCR assay on genomic DNA. Amplified TCR beta libraries were sequenced as 87-base-pair reads on the Illumina HiSeq System. The paper's data handling went like this. Across the 600 to 700 repertoires, a later analysis counted tens of millions of unique TCR beta chains, 9 million to 14 million of which were shared by at least two donors. Raw reads were error-corrected and collapsed into unique sequences by a nearest-neighbor algorithm in which closely related sequences were merged to remove PCR and sequencing errors. V, D and J gene segments were assigned by aligning CDR3 sequences to IMGT reference sequences. For a sequence to be retained, a match of at least six nucleotides was required to both a V gene segment and a J gene segment. A rearrangement was called productive if the CDR3 had no stop codons and remained in frame with V and J, and every other rearrangement was called non-productive. CDR3 was defined according to IMGT convention as the region running from the second conserved V-encoded cysteine to the conserved J-encoded phenylalanine. Sequences without an unambiguous match to a single V gene segment were excluded from the earlier analysis of about 630 of the donors. In an earlier analysis of 587 of the donors, a V segment was called functional when productive rearrangements were above 56.7%, and segregating when the standard deviation between donors exceeded 5%. A statistical classification framework was built to diagnose cytomegalovirus status from the catalog of TCR beta chain sequences. In a later analysis, TCR nucleotide sequences were compared against IMGT/GENE-DB human TR gene sequences so that V and J genes could be assigned. In a later analysis, CDR3 sequences and most-parsimonious VDJ recombination scenarios were assigned using the TCRdist pipeline. In a later analysis, each TCR beta chain was defined by its CDR3 amino acid sequence together with its V-gene family, and reads lacking a unique V-gene family were excluded. To address suspected cross-contamination and a sequencing artifact, a later analysis removed some 620 highly shared, low-generation-probability nucleotide sequences. In a later analysis, a clonal expansion index was calculated for each public chain from normalized within-repertoire ranks of inferred template counts. In a later analysis, generation probabilities were computed with a VDJ recombination model fitted to out-of-frame rearrangements, and the resulting probabilities were checked against IGoR. A later analysis scored TCR-TCR, TCR-HLA and TCR-CMV co-occurrence with hypergeometric tests, applying a repertoire-size bias correction to TCR pairs. A later analysis estimated false discovery rates by permuting HLA or CMV assignments 20 times. In a later analysis, co-occurring TCRs were grouped with DBSCAN, and TCRdist sequence similarity was added when clustering was performed within HLA-allele-positive subsets. For co-occurrence clustering, repertoires with fewer than 30,000 or more than 120,000 public chains were excluded, along with four to six repertoires with anomalous nucleotide sharing. TCRdb holds this immuneACCESS table with in-frame rearrangements only. Some clones are missing; in checked studies, unresolved V genes explain under half, and the rest has no known cause. The V and J calls and clone size come from that table; D and trimming were worked out from the DNA. In all, the sample holds 200,000 or so clones, and about 80% of those were seen once. The leading ten clones occupy approximately 2% of the sample.

This clonotype originated in a woman younger than 30 in good health and CMV-seropositive. The V and J segments used are TRBV25-1 and TRBJ2-7, and TRBD1 may be the D gene, going by 6 matching bases. Sequences were obtained from PBMCs. The CDR3 is CASSLGGYEQYF. The nucleotide sequence is given as TGTGCCAGCTCCTTAGGGGGCTACGAGCAGTACTTC.